This is a list of T cell receptor beta chains from one sample in a study of identical twins. TCRdb analysed the 5' RACE reads with MiXCR anew, one entry per CDR3 protein. The sample lists over 200,000 distinct CDR3 sequences, roughly a tenth occurring once. Sequencing was done on a sample of memory (CD45RO+) T cells sorted from blood. These receptors originate from a woman under 30 in good health. CDR3s include the opening cysteine and the closing phenylalanine or tryptophan. Fields, in order: clone size, V gene, J gene, D gene, CDR3 protein, CDR3 DNA. A D gene is named only where the DNA matches it firmly. A clone size is listed for some rows: how often the clone was seen (once, few, many), or a class if it is expanded.

few	TRBV11-2	TRBJ2-1	NA	CASSFINEQFF	TGTGCCAGCAGCTTTATTAATGAGCAGTTCTTC
few	TRBV20-1	TRBJ2-3	NA	CSARRGTDTQYF	TGCAGTGCCCGGAGGGGCACAGATACGCAGTATTTT
NA	TRBV7-2	TRBJ1-3	NA	CASSLEAAFSGNTIYF	TGTGCCAGCAGCTTAGAGGCAGCCTTTTCTGGAAACACCATATATTTT
few	TRBV29-1	TRBJ1-1	NA	CSVEEGFYPEAFF	TGCAGCGTTGAGGAGGGTTTTTATCCTGAAGCTTTCTTT
few	TRBV7-9	TRBJ1-6	TRBD1	CASTMTGDTTPLHF	TGTGCCAGCACCATGACAGGGGATACAACACCCCTCCACTTT
few	TRBV2	TRBJ1-2	NA	CASSHQGRGYTF	TGTGCCAGCAGCCACCAGGGACGGGGCTACACCTTC
few	TRBV4-3	TRBJ2-3	NA	CASSPGLDTQYF	TGCGCCAGCAGCCCGGGACTAGATACGCAGTATTTT
NA	TRBV18	TRBJ2-3	TRBD2	CASSPAGGGTDTQYF	TGTGCCAGCTCACCCGCGGGGGGTGGCACAGATACGCAGTATTTT
few	TRBV3-1	TRBJ2-3	TRBD2	CASSQAGGGAGSTDTQYF	TGTGCCAGCAGCCAAGCTGGGGGAGGGGCGGGGAGCACAGATACGCAGTATTTT
NA	TRBV3-1	TRBJ2-5	TRBD2	CASSQNRDYSQETQYF	TGTGCCAGCAGCCAAAATCGGGACTATTCCCAAGAGACCCAGTACTTC
few	TRBV20-1	TRBJ2-7	NA	CSAKTGTGEQYF	TGCAGTGCCAAGACGGGGACGGGGGAGCAGTACTTC
NA	TRBV20-1	TRBJ2-5	TRBD1	CSARDPQGNQETQYF	TGCAGTGCTAGAGACCCACAGGGGAACCAAGAGACCCAGTACTTC
few	TRBV10-3	TRBJ2-5	TRBD1	CAIRPETGEETQYF	TGTGCCATCAGACCCGAGACAGGGGAAGAGACCCAGTACTTC
many	TRBV6-4	TRBJ2-1	NA	CASSDSPSEYNEQFF	TGTGCCAGCAGTGATTCGCCTAGCGAGTACAATGAGCAGTTCTTC
NA	TRBV9	TRBJ2-5	TRBD2	CASSSGLASQAQYF	TGTGCCAGCAGCTCAGGACTAGCCAGTCAGGCCCAGTACTTC
many	TRBV25-1	TRBJ1-2	NA	CASKEGVYGYTF	TGTGCCAGCAAGGAGGGCGTCTATGGCTACACCTTC
NA	TRBV20-1	TRBJ1-2	NA	CSARDGVRGGYTF	TGCAGTGCTAGAGATGGCGTAAGAGGTGGCTACACCTTC
many	TRBV12-3/TRBV12-4	TRBJ2-1	NA	CASSFPPQFRENEQFF	TGTGCCAGCAGTTTCCCCCCCCAGTTTAGGGAAAATGAGCAGTTCTTC
few	TRBV30	TRBJ2-5	TRBD2	CAWAAWDYKETQYF	TGTGCCTGGGCAGCCTGGGACTACAAAGAGACCCAGTACTTC
NA	TRBV12-3/TRBV12-4	TRBJ1-2	TRBD1	CASKIGQGEYTF	TGTGCCAGCAAAATAGGGCAGGGGGAATACACCTTC
few	TRBV9	TRBJ2-2	NA	CASSVGSDPSAGELFF	TGTGCCAGCAGCGTAGGCTCTGATCCCTCCGCCGGGGAGCTGTTTTTT
NA	TRBV20-1	TRBJ1-1	NA	CSALGTSNTEAFF	TGCAGTGCCTTGGGCACCTCGAACACTGAAGCTTTCTTT
NA	TRBV5-6	TRBJ1-2	NA	CASSWYDGYTF	TGTGCCAGCAGCTGGTACGATGGCTACACCTTC
NA	TRBV4-3	TRBJ1-2	NA	CASSQDHRRGQNGYTF	TGCGCCAGCAGCCAAGATCATCGAAGGGGCCAGAATGGCTACACCTTC
few	TRBV20-1	TRBJ2-3	NA	CSVQGGVTDTQYF	TGCAGTGTCCAAGGAGGGGTCACAGATACGCAGTATTTT
NA	TRBV29-1	TRBJ1-2	NA	CSVEYRANYGYTF	TGCAGCGTGGAATACAGGGCAAACTATGGCTACACCTTC
few	TRBV20-1	TRBJ1-2	NA	CSAPRPGYNYGYTF	TGCAGTGCTCCACGCCCAGGATATAACTATGGCTACACCTTC
many	TRBV5-1	TRBJ2-1	TRBD1	CASSLFSQGAYNEQFF	TGCGCCAGCAGCTTGTTCAGCCAGGGGGCCTACAATGAGCAGTTCTTC
few	TRBV3-1	TRBJ2-2	NA	CASSQMGQGELFF	TGTGCCAGCAGCCAAATGGGCCAGGGGGAGCTGTTTTTT
NA	TRBV4-2	TRBJ1-4	NA	CASSQPQVSEKLFF	TGTGCCAGCAGCCAACCCCAAGTTAGTGAAAAACTGTTTTTT
NA	TRBV11-2	TRBJ1-4	NA	CASSSESEEKLFF	TGTGCCAGCAGCTCGGAATCGGAAGAAAAACTGTTTTTT
NA	TRBV7-9	TRBJ1-1	NA	CASSLTVFNTEAFF	TGTGCCAGCAGCTTAACGGTATTCAACACTGAAGCTTTCTTT
many	TRBV11-2	TRBJ1-1	TRBD1	CASSPPAGQGRGRSEAFF	TGTGCCAGCAGCCCCCCAGCCGGGCAGGGCAGGGGGAGGTCTGAAGCTTTCTTT
NA	TRBV11-3	TRBJ2-5	NA	CASSLDGTQETQYF	TGTGCCAGCAGCTTAGATGGGACCCAAGAGACCCAGTACTTC
NA	TRBV4-1	TRBJ2-4	NA	CASSQDNREAKNIQYF	TGCGCCAGCAGCCAAGATAACAGAGAAGCCAAAAACATTCAGTACTTC
NA	TRBV7-6	TRBJ2-5	TRBD1	CASSSWTGGEETQYF	TGTGCCAGCAGCTCCTGGACAGGGGGTGAAGAGACCCAGTACTTC
NA	TRBV4-2	TRBJ2-7	NA	CASSQERDSPYEQYF	TGTGCCAGCAGCCAGGAAAGGGACTCCCCCTACGAGCAGTACTTC
many	TRBV5-1	TRBJ1-1	TRBD1	CASNYRGDTEAFF	TGCGCCAGCAACTACAGGGGGGACACTGAAGCTTTCTTT
few	TRBV11-2	TRBJ2-1	TRBD2	CASSFSRTSGFYNEQFF	TGTGCCAGCAGCTTCTCCCGGACTAGCGGATTCTACAATGAGCAGTTCTTC
NA	TRBV7-9	TRBJ2-7	TRBD1	CASSPKGTAPYEQYF	TGTGCCAGCAGCCCGAAGGGGACAGCACCTTACGAGCAGTACTTC
NA	TRBV2	TRBJ1-6	NA	CACRSEIYSPLHF	TGTGCCTGCCGGTCTGAGATCTATTCACCCCTCCACTTT
few	TRBV4-3	TRBJ1-4	NA	CASSQETGPNEKLFF	TGCGCCAGCAGCCAAGAGACGGGTCCTAATGAAAAACTGTTTTTT
NA	TRBV6-4	TRBJ2-3	TRBD2	CASSPTSGLSTDTQYF	TGTGCCAGCAGTCCTACTAGCGGCCTCAGCACAGATACGCAGTATTTT
few	TRBV20-1	TRBJ1-1	NA	CSARDHQGTTEAFF	TGCAGTGCTAGAGATCATCAGGGTACCACTGAAGCTTTCTTT
many	TRBV9	TRBJ2-3	TRBD1	CASSVTTGLNTQYF	TGTGCCAGCAGCGTAACGACAGGGCTAAATACGCAGTATTTT